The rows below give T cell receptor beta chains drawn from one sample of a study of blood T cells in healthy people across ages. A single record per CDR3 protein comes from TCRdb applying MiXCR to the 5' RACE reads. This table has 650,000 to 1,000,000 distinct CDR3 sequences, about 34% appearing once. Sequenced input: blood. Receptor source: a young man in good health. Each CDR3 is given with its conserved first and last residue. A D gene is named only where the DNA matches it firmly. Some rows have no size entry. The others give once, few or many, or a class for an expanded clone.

cdr3_aa: CATTGGRVDQYYSYNEQYF
cdr3_nt: TGTGCCACGACCGGGGGTCGGGTCGATCAATACTACTCCTACAATGAGCAGTACTTC
j_call: TRBJ2-7
clone_size: .
v_call: TRBV11-2
d_call: .

cdr3_aa: CASSVEDRKYGYTF
cdr3_nt: TGTGCCAGCAGCGTCGAGGACAGGAAATATGGCTACACCTTC
j_call: TRBJ1-2
clone_size: few
v_call: TRBV9
d_call: TRBD1

cdr3_aa: CASSQGEQRVTQTEAFF
cdr3_nt: TGCGCCAGCAGCCAAGGTGAGCAGAGAGTTACCCAAACTGAAGCTTTCTTT
j_call: TRBJ1-1
clone_size: .
v_call: TRBV4-1
d_call: .

cdr3_aa: CASSGFRTNEQYF
cdr3_nt: TGTGCCAGCAGTGGTTTCCGTACAAATGAGCAGTACTTC
j_call: TRBJ2-7
clone_size: .
v_call: TRBV2
d_call: .

cdr3_aa: CASSWGPGSLNTEAFF
cdr3_nt: TGTGCCAGCAGTTGGGGCCCGGGGTCCCTGAACACTGAAGCTTTCTTT
j_call: TRBJ1-1
clone_size: .
v_call: TRBV28
d_call: .

cdr3_aa: CASSLWRIADTEAFF
cdr3_nt: TGCGCCAGCAGCTTGTGGAGGATTGCGGACACTGAAGCTTTCTTT
j_call: TRBJ1-1
clone_size: .
v_call: TRBV5-1
d_call: .

cdr3_aa: CASSLFGAQDTQYF
cdr3_nt: TGTGCCAGCAGCTTGTTCGGAGCCCAAGATACGCAGTATTTT
j_call: TRBJ2-3
clone_size: few
v_call: TRBV7-3
d_call: .

cdr3_aa: CASSPGQPNTEAFF
cdr3_nt: TGTGCCAGCTCACCGGGGCAGCCGAACACTGAAGCTTTCTTT
j_call: TRBJ1-1
clone_size: many
v_call: TRBV18
d_call: .

cdr3_aa: CASSVVDTDTQYF
cdr3_nt: TGTGCCAGCAGCGTAGTAGACACAGATACGCAGTATTTT
j_call: TRBJ2-3
clone_size: .
v_call: TRBV9
d_call: .

cdr3_aa: CASSPRKSSGKLFF
cdr3_nt: TGTGCCAGCAGTCCCCGCAAAAGCAGCGGAAAACTGTTTTTT
j_call: TRBJ1-4
clone_size: few
v_call: TRBV12-3/TRBV12-4
d_call: .

cdr3_aa: CASSLTDRGYEQYF
cdr3_nt: TGTGCCAGCAGCTTAACGGACAGGGGCTACGAGCAGTACTTC
j_call: TRBJ2-7
clone_size: .
v_call: TRBV11-2
d_call: TRBD1

cdr3_aa: CASSLERGNIQFF
cdr3_nt: TGTGCCAGCAGTTTAGAACGGGGAAACATTCAGTTCTTC
j_call: TRBJ2-1
clone_size: .
v_call: TRBV12-3/TRBV12-4
d_call: .

cdr3_aa: CASSPRTDGRHEQFF
cdr3_nt: TGCGCCAGCAGCCCCAGGACAGATGGTCGGCATGAGCAGTTCTTC
j_call: TRBJ2-1
clone_size: many
v_call: TRBV5-1
d_call: .

cdr3_aa: CASSLDLSDTEAFF
cdr3_nt: TGTGCCAGCAGCTTGGATCTCTCAGACACTGAAGCTTTCTTT
j_call: TRBJ1-1
clone_size: few
v_call: TRBV5-6
d_call: .

cdr3_aa: CASTQTGEARKLFF
cdr3_nt: TGTGCCAGCACCCAGACAGGGGAAGCTCGAAAACTGTTTTTT
j_call: TRBJ1-4
clone_size: once
v_call: TRBV6-2/TRBV6-3
d_call: TRBD1

cdr3_aa: CASSRGGPNEAFF
cdr3_nt: TGTGCCAGCAGTAGAGGCGGGCCTAATGAAGCTTTCTTT
j_call: TRBJ1-1
clone_size: .
v_call: TRBV7-9
d_call: .

cdr3_aa: CSARDPKGNYGYTF
cdr3_nt: TGCAGTGCTAGAGATCCGAAGGGGAACTATGGCTACACCTTC
j_call: TRBJ1-2
clone_size: many
v_call: TRBV20-1
d_call: .

cdr3_aa: CSARDRLAGANSLGQYF
cdr3_nt: TGCAGTGCTAGAGACCGACTAGCGGGGGCCAACTCACTGGGGCAGTACTTC
j_call: TRBJ2-7
clone_size: .
v_call: TRBV20-1
d_call: TRBD2

cdr3_aa: CASSYSMVGDFYNEQFF
cdr3_nt: TGTGCCAGCAGTTACTCGATGGTAGGAGACTTCTACAATGAGCAGTTCTTC
j_call: TRBJ2-1
clone_size: many
v_call: TRBV6-5
d_call: .

cdr3_aa: CASRRQEGTEAFF
cdr3_nt: TGTGCCAGCAGAAGGCAGGAAGGCACTGAAGCTTTCTTT
j_call: TRBJ1-1
clone_size: few
v_call: TRBV12-3/TRBV12-4
d_call: .

cdr3_aa: CSARSELYNSPPHF
cdr3_nt: TGCAGTGCTAGATCCGAGCTCTATAATTCACCCCCCCACTTT
j_call: TRBJ1-6
clone_size: .
v_call: TRBV20-1
d_call: .

cdr3_aa: CASTQALYGYTF
cdr3_nt: TGTGCCAGCACTCAGGCGCTTTATGGCTACACCTTC
j_call: TRBJ1-2
clone_size: few
v_call: TRBV12-3/TRBV12-4
d_call: .

cdr3_aa: CASSLTSQALYNEQYF
cdr3_nt: TGCGCCAGCAGCTTGACCTCCCAGGCCCTCTACAATGAGCAGTACTTC
j_call: TRBJ2-5
clone_size: .
v_call: TRBV5-1
d_call: .

cdr3_aa: CSASTQGHGYTF
cdr3_nt: TGCAGTGCTAGCACCCAGGGCCATGGCTACACCTTC
j_call: TRBJ1-2
clone_size: .
v_call: TRBV20-1
d_call: .

cdr3_aa: CASSIRTGRYNEQFF
cdr3_nt: TGTGCCAGCAGCATTCGGACAGGGCGGTACAATGAGCAGTTCTTC
j_call: TRBJ2-1
clone_size: .
v_call: TRBV27
d_call: TRBD1

cdr3_aa: CASSQRPGDNEQFF
cdr3_nt: TGTGCCAGCAGCCAAAGACCAGGGGACAATGAGCAGTTCTTC
j_call: TRBJ2-1
clone_size: .
v_call: TRBV7-9
d_call: .

cdr3_aa: CASSPATGSLGETQYF
cdr3_nt: TGTGCCAGCAGTCCTGCGACAGGGTCGTTGGGAGAGACCCAGTACTTC
j_call: TRBJ2-5
clone_size: many
v_call: TRBV7-2
d_call: TRBD1

cdr3_aa: CASSPRTSGGGSYNEQYF
cdr3_nt: TGCGCCAGCAGCCCACGGACTAGCGGGGGAGGCTCCTACAATGAGCAGTACTTC
j_call: TRBJ2-7
clone_size: .
v_call: TRBV4-3
d_call: TRBD2

cdr3_aa: CSARPSGGSYNEQFF
cdr3_nt: TGCAGTGCTAGGCCTAGCGGGGGGTCCTACAATGAGCAGTTCTTC
j_call: TRBJ2-1
clone_size: .
v_call: TRBV20-1
d_call: TRBD2

cdr3_aa: CSARDLGTGGHYSEQFF
cdr3_nt: TGCAGTGCTAGAGATTTAGGGACAGGGGGCCACTACAGTGAGCAGTTCTTC
j_call: TRBJ2-1
clone_size: .
v_call: TRBV20-1
d_call: TRBD1

cdr3_aa: CASSYRTGPYGYTF
cdr3_nt: TGTGCCAGCAGTTACCGTACCGGGCCCTATGGCTACACCTTC
j_call: TRBJ1-2
clone_size: .
v_call: TRBV6-5
d_call: .

cdr3_aa: CSVQTALPGELFF
cdr3_nt: TGCAGCGTTCAAACAGCCCTCCCCGGGGAGCTGTTTTTT
j_call: TRBJ2-2
clone_size: .
v_call: TRBV29-1
d_call: .

cdr3_aa: CASIIGDIANTGELFF
cdr3_nt: TGTGCCAGCATCATTGGGGACATTGCGAACACCGGGGAGCTGTTTTTT
j_call: TRBJ2-2
clone_size: few
v_call: TRBV12-3/TRBV12-4
d_call: .

cdr3_aa: CSALSGGKDTQYF
cdr3_nt: TGCAGTGCCCTATCGGGCGGGAAAGATACGCAGTATTTT
j_call: TRBJ2-3
clone_size: .
v_call: TRBV20-1
d_call: .

cdr3_aa: CSASMERTYGYTF
cdr3_nt: TGCAGTGCTAGTATGGAGCGGACCTATGGCTACACCTTC
j_call: TRBJ1-2
clone_size: .
v_call: TRBV20-1
d_call: .

cdr3_aa: CASSSLAGGFADTQYF
cdr3_nt: TGTGCCAGCAGCTCCCTAGCGGGGGGGTTTGCAGATACGCAGTATTTT
j_call: TRBJ2-3
clone_size: .
v_call: TRBV11-2
d_call: TRBD2

cdr3_aa: CAISEKTGRYF
cdr3_nt: TGTGCCATCAGTGAAAAGACAGGCAGGTATTTT
j_call: TRBJ2-3
clone_size: many
v_call: TRBV10-3
d_call: .

cdr3_aa: CASSVDLTADTQYF
cdr3_nt: TGTGCCAGCAGTGTAGATCTCACCGCAGATACGCAGTATTTT
j_call: TRBJ2-3
clone_size: few
v_call: TRBV28
d_call: .

cdr3_aa: CASKGGGETQYF
cdr3_nt: TGCGCCAGCAAAGGAGGGGGAGAGACCCAGTACTTC
j_call: TRBJ2-5
clone_size: few
v_call: TRBV10-2
d_call: .

cdr3_aa: CASTLRTSGAVTDTQYF
cdr3_nt: TGTGCCAGCACCCTGAGGACTAGCGGGGCCGTCACAGATACGCAGTATTTT
j_call: TRBJ2-3
clone_size: few
v_call: TRBV28
d_call: TRBD2

cdr3_aa: CASSQDLSYEQYF
cdr3_nt: TGCGCCAGCAGCCAAGATCTGAGCTACGAGCAGTACTTC
j_call: TRBJ2-7
clone_size: many
v_call: TRBV4-3
d_call: .

cdr3_aa: CASGTRATNEKLFF
cdr3_nt: TGTGCCAGCGGAACCCGGGCAACTAATGAAAAACTGTTTTTT
j_call: TRBJ1-4
clone_size: few
v_call: TRBV12-3/TRBV12-4
d_call: .

cdr3_aa: CASSDEGDTQYF
cdr3_nt: TGTGCCAGCAGTGATGAGGGGGATACGCAGTATTTT
j_call: TRBJ2-3
clone_size: .
v_call: TRBV2
d_call: .

cdr3_aa: CSARGGQNAGELFF
cdr3_nt: TGCAGTGCTAGAGGGGGACAGAACGCCGGGGAGCTGTTTTTT
j_call: TRBJ2-2
clone_size: .
v_call: TRBV20-1
d_call: TRBD1

cdr3_aa: CASSSPGGNYGYTF
cdr3_nt: TGTGCCAGCAGCTCTCCAGGGGGCAACTATGGCTACACCTTC
j_call: TRBJ1-2
clone_size: .
v_call: TRBV7-9
d_call: TRBD1

cdr3_aa: CASSLAGTRTDTQYF
cdr3_nt: TGTGCCAGCAGCTTAGCTGGGACCAGGACAGATACGCAGTATTTT
j_call: TRBJ2-3
clone_size: .
v_call: TRBV11-2
d_call: .

cdr3_aa: CSAALAGGPYNEQFF
cdr3_nt: TGCAGTGCTGCACTAGCGGGGGGCCCCTACAATGAGCAGTTCTTC
j_call: TRBJ2-1
clone_size: few
v_call: TRBV20-1
d_call: TRBD2

cdr3_aa: CACSLGPGLVRADAQYF
cdr3_nt: TGTGCCTGCAGTTTAGGCCCGGGACTAGTGAGAGCAGATGCGCAGTATTTT
j_call: TRBJ2-3
clone_size: .
v_call: TRBV12-3/TRBV12-4
d_call: TRBD2

cdr3_aa: CASSPIVEIYNEQFF
cdr3_nt: TGTGCCAGCTCACCAATCGTCGAAATCTACAATGAGCAGTTCTTC
j_call: TRBJ2-1
clone_size: many
v_call: TRBV18
d_call: .

cdr3_aa: CASSLTDRALDTQYF
cdr3_nt: TGTGCCAGCAGCTTGACGGACAGGGCTTTAGATACGCAGTATTTT
j_call: TRBJ2-3
clone_size: .
v_call: TRBV7-8
d_call: TRBD1

cdr3_aa: CASSYSAGSSYNEQFF
cdr3_nt: TGTGCCAGCAGTTACTCGGCAGGATCATCCTACAATGAGCAGTTCTTC
j_call: TRBJ2-1
clone_size: .
v_call: TRBV6-5
d_call: .